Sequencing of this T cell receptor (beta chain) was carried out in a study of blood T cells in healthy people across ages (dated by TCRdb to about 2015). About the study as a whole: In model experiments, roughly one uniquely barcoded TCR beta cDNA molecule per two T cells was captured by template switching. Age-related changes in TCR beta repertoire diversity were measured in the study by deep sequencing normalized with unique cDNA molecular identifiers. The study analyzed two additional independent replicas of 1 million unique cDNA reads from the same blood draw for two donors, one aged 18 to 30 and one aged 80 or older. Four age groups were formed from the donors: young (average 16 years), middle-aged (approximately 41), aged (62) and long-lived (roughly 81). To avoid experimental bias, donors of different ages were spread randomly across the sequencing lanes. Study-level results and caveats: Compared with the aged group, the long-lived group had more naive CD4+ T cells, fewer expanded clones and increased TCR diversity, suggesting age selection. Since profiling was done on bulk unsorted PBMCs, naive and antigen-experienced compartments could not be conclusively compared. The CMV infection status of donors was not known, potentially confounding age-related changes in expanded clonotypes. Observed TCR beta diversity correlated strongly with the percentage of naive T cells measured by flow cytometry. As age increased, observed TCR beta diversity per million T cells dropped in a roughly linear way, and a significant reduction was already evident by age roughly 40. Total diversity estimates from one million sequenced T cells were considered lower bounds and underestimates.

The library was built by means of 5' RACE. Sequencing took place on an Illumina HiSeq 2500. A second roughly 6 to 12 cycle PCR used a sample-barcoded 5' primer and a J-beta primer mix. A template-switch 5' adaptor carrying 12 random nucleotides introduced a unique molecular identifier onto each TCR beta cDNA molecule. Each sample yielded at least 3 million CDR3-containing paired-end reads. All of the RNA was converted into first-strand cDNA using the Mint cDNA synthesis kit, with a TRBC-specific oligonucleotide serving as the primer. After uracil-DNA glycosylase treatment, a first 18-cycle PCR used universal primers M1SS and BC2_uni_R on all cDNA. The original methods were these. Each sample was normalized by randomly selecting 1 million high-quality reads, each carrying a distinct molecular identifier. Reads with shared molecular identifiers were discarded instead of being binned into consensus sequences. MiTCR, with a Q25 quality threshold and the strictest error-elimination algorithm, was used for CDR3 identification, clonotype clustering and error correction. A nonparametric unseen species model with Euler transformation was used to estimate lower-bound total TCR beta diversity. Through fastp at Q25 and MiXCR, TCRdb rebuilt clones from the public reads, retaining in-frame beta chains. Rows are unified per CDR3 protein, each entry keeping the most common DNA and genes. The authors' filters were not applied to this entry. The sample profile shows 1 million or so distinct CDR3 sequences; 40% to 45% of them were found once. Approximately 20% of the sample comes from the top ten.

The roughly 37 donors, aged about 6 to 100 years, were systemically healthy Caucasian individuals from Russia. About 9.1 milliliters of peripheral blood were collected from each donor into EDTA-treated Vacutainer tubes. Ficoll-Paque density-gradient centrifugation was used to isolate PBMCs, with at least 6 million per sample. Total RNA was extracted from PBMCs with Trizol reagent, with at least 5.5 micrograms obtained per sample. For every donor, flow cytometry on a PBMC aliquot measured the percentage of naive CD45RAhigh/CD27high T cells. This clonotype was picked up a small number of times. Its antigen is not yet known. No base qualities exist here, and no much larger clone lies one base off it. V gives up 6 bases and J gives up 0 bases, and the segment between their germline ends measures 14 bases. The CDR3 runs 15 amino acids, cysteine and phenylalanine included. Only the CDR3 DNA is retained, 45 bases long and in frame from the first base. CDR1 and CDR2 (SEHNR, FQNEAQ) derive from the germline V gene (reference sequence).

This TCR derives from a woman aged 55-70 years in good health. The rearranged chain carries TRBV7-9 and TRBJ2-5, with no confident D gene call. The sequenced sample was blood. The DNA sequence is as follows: TGTGCCAGCAGACCGGCTGGCTCAGACCAAGAGACCCAGTACTTC. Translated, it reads CASRPAGSDQETQYF. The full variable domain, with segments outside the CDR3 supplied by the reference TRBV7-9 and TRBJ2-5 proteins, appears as DTGVSQNPRHKITKRGQNVTFRCDPISEHNRLYWYRQTLGQGPEFLTYFQNEAQLEKSRLLSDRFSAERPKGSFSTLEIQRTEQGDSAMYLCASRPAGSDQETQYFGPGTRLLVL.